The 13 T cell receptor beta chains reported below all come from one sample, sequenced in a study of blood T cell repertoires in COVID-19. TCRdb's copy holds only in-frame clones and misses some; the assay was immunoSEQ multiplex PCR. The sample holds 200,000 to 250,000 clones, approximately 80% seen once. Sequencing was performed on PBMCs or T cells enriched from blood (not recorded which). The receptors stem from a man aged 40-55 years who had recovered from COVID-19.

This clone was picked up a small number of times. The chain couples TRBV2 to TRBJ1-6; perhaps TRBD1 as D (6 bases). This CDR3 has 14 amino acids. Germline V gene sequence: CDR1 SNHLY, CDR2 FYNNEI. Trimming removed 4 bases from V and 7 bases from J, with 11 bases in between. The CDR3 nucleotides read TGTGCCAGCAGTGGGACAGCCCCCAATTCACCCCTCCACTTT. Translation gives CASSGTAPNSPLHF.

This chain links TRBV28 with TRBJ2-7, with TRBD1 matching over 8 bases. The germline V gene has CDR1 MDHEN and CDR2 SYDVKM. V lost 6 bases to trimming and J lost 4 bases; unmatched junction nucleotides: 11. The CDR3 runs 15 residues. The CDR3 protein is CASRRKTGVSYEQYF. As DNA, the CDR3 is TGTGCCAGCAGACGAAAGACAGGGGTTAGTTACGAGCAGTACTTC.

V gene TRBV27 combines with J gene TRBJ2-7; D gene uncertain. Trimming removed 0 bases from V and 0 bases from J, with 9 bases in between. Germline V gene data show CDR1 as MNHEY and CDR2 as SMNVEV (reference sequence). The CDR3 runs 15 residues. CDR3 coding DNA: TGTGCCAGCAGTTTATCACGCGCGAGCTCCTACGAGCAGTACTTC. Encoded protein: CASSLSRASSYEQYF.

This clone was observed once. The chain links TRBV12-2 to TRBJ2-7; the table names TRBD1, a call not compared with the DNA. TRBV12-2 is termed a pseudogene. The CDR3 runs to 21 residues. The chain's CDR3 is CASRLAGGGSRRTGFCYEQYF. The DNA for the CDR3 is TGTGCAAGTCGCTTAGCGGGGGGAGGGTCCCGGAGGACAGGGTTTTGCTACGAGCAGTACTTC.

This clone was found a few times. The chain couples TRBV7-2 to TRBJ1-2; no reliable D call. This CDR3 has 14 residues. CDR1 and CDR2 (germline): SGHTA, FQGNSA. With 5 bases removed from V and 3 bases from J, the gap between germline ends came to 13 bases. CDR3: CASSPGRSDYGYTF. CDR3 in DNA: TGTGCCAGCAGCCCTGGGAGGTCCGACTATGGCTACACCTTC.

The chain joins TRBV19 to TRBJ1-4, with 9 bases lining up with TRBD1. J gave up 0 bases and V 10 bases, and 15 bases lay outside the gene matches. There are 18 residues in the CDR3. Germline CDR1 is LNHDA and CDR2 is SQIVND (reference sequence). The CDR3 region is CATGTGTSSLATNEKLFF. The CDR3 region has the DNA TGTGCCACTGGGACAGGGACTTCCTCACTTGCAACTAATGAAAAACTGTTTTTT. The whole variable domain, remainder taken from reference TRBV19 and TRBJ1-4, is DGGITQSPKYLFRKEGQNVTLSCEQNLNHDAMYWYRQDPGQGLRLIYYSQIVNDFQKGDIAEGYSVSREKKESFPLTVTSAQKNPTAFYLCATGTGTSSLATNEKLFFGSGTQLSVL.

CDR3 residues: CASSDRDSNYEQYF. The CDR3 DNA sequence: TGTGCCAGCAGTGACCGGGACAGCAACTACGAGCAGTACTTC. This chain links TRBV6-2 or TRBV6-3 with TRBJ2-7; 7 positions match TRBD1. With 5 bases clipped from V and 3 bases from J, the junction kept 7 bases outside the gene matches. Germline V lookup: CDR1 MNHEY, CDR2 SVGEGT. CDR3 length equals 14 residues.

This clone was counted between two and nine times. The chain uses TRBV2 and TRBJ2-1; the D is unclear. CDR1 and CDR2 from the germline V gene are SNHLY and FYNNEI. CDR3 length equals 13 residues. V dropped 7 bases and J dropped 8 bases, with 15 bases sitting between them. CDR3 coding DNA: TGTGCCAGCACCTGGGTCCTGGGCGATGAGCAGTTCTTC. Encoded protein: CASTWVLGDEQFF.

This chain joins TRBV27 and TRBJ2-1; TRBD2 matches 12 bases. CDR3 length: 16 amino acids. Germline CDR1 MNHEY, CDR2 SMNVEV (reference sequence). The J segment lost 9 bases and the V segment lost 5 bases, leaving 11 bases of the junction unmatched. The CDR3 protein is CASSTPSSGGAGEQFF. As DNA, the CDR3 is TGTGCCAGCAGTACACCCTCTAGCGGGGGGGCAGGTGAGCAGTTCTTC.

The chain recombines TRBV7-2 with TRBJ2-7; possibly TRBD2 for D (6 bases). The V end lost 1 base, the J end lost 3 bases, and 13 bases lay between the germline ends. The CDR3 has 15 residues. CDR1 is SGHTA, CDR2 FQGNSA, per germline. CDR3 DNA sequence: TGTGCCAGCAGCTTAGTAGCGGCAGGAGACTACGAGCAGTACTTC. This sequence encodes CASSLVAAGDYEQYF.

The V call is TRBV19, the J call TRBJ2-5, with D possibly TRBD2 on 5 matching bases. The V end was cut by 6 bases, the J end by 2 bases, with 16 bases between. The CDR3 sequence is 15 residues long. Germline V gene data show CDR1 as LNHDA and CDR2 as SQIVND (reference sequence). DNA of the CDR3: TGTGCCAGTAGCTCTCTAGAGAGGGTTCAAGAGACCCAGTACTTC. Protein product: CASSSLERVQETQYF.

The CDR3 reads CASSESSYGYTF. Here the CDR3 DNA reads TGTGCCAGCAGTGAAAGTAGCTATGGCTACACCTTC. The genes are TRBV6-1 and TRBJ1-2; D not resolved. V lost 2 bases and J lost 4, with 5 bases in between. The CDR3 is made up of 12 amino acids. CDR1 and CDR2 from the germline V gene are MNHNS and SASEGT.

This sequence joins TRBV7-9 and TRBJ2-3; no firm D call. The CDR3 is made up of 11 amino acids. V was shortened by 5 bases and J by 5 bases, with 5 bases between the two germline ends. Germline V gene sequence: CDR1 SEHNR, CDR2 FQNEAQ (reference sequence). The CDR3 region has the DNA TGTGCCAGCAGCCGTTTAGATACGCAGTATTTT. This sequence encodes CASSRLDTQYF.